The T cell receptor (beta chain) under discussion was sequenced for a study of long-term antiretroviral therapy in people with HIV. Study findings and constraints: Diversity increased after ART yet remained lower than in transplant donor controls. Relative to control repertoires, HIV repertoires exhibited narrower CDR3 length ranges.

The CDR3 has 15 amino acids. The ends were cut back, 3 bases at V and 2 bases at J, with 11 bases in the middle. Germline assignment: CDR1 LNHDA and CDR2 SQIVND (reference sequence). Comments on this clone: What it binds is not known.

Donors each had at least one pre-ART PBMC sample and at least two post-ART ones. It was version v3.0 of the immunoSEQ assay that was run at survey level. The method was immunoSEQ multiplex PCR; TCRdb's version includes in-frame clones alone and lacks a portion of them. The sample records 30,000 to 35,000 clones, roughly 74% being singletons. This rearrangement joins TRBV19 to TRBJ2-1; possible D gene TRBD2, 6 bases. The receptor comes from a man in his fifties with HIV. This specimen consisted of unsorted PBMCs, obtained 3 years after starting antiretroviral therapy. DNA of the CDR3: TGTGCCAGTAGTATCATAGCGGTTCCCTACAATGAGCAGTTCTTC. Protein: CASSIIAVPYNEQFF.